The sequence of this T cell receptor (beta chain) was determined in a study of shared clonotypes between healthy human individuals. On the study more broadly: Donor composition was a couple of women and a few men, aged 18 to 49. Used for every donor were three CD4 naive, three CD4 memory, two CD8 naive and one CD8 memory plate. Whole-study results and caveats: When naive CD4 clonotypes were compared across a few donors, approximately 5% were shared.

A remark on this clone: Its matching antigen is unknown.

Germline assignment: CDR1 SNHLY and CDR2 FYNNEI. The V gene lost 2 bases and the J gene lost 3 bases, with 11 bases spanning the gap. The CDR3 sequence is 14 residues long. Repertoires were generated with immunoSEQ multiplex PCR, while TCRdb's copy carries only in-frame clones and drops some. The data contain more than 400,000 clones, almost 97% of them singletons. The clonotype was recovered from a woman aged 25-40 years in good health. The chain links TRBV2 to TRBJ2-7, with D possibly TRBD1 on 5 matching bases. Sequenced input: naive CD4+ T cells sorted from blood. The subset denotes: CD45RA+ positively selected. The CDR3 DNA is TGTGCCAGCAGTGAAAGGGGTTCGAACTACGAGCAGTACTTC. Translating gives CASSERGSNYEQYF.